The 9 T cell receptor beta chains below all came from one sample that was sequenced in a study of T cell clonality in common variable immunodeficiency (dated by TCRdb to between 2014 and 2016). The library was built by means of the immunoSEQ multiplex PCR assay. The table comes from immuneACCESS by way of TCRdb, which keeps in-frame sequences with V and J called. Part of the clones is missing from these tables; in studies checked, under half for an unresolved V gene and the rest for unknown reasons. The sample records tens of thousands of clones, none occurring a single time. The ten largest make up about 9.4% of the sample. The sequenced sample was peripheral blood mononuclear cells. Receptors were obtained from a person between 18 and 75 years old in good health.

Many counts were recorded for this clone. The read ends 3 residues before the CDR3 terminus; that terminus is restored from the germline J gene. V gene TRBV6-1 combines with J gene TRBJ2-1; TRBD2 aligns across 7 bases. CDR1 and CDR2 from the germline V gene are MNHNS and SASEGT. V lost 4 bases, J lost 7 bases, and 10 bases stayed unmatched. The CDR3 length is 15 residues. This chain's CDR3 is CASSAGGSGKNEQFF. The covered CDR3 bases are TGTGCCAGCAGTGCGGGCGGGAGTGGTAAGAATGAG.

This clone showed up many times. Read data end 3 residues before the CDR3 end; the end is taken from the germline J gene. The gene calls are TRBV6-2 or TRBV6-3 and TRBJ1-1; D might be TRBD1 (5 bases). This CDR3 region has 12 residues. The V end was cut by 7 bases, the J end by 1 base, with 7 bases between. CDR1 is MNHEY and CDR2 is SVGEGT in the germline V gene. CDR3 protein: CASTQGNTEAFF. CDR3 bases read: TGTGCCAGCACCCAGGGGAACACTGAA.

This clone occurred a few times. The CDR3 DNA, read in part, is TGTGCCAGCAGCTATAGCGGGGACTCCTACAATGAG. Its translation: CASSYSGDSYNE. The full CDR3 protein reads CASSYSGDSYNEQFF. V is TRBV11-3 and J is TRBJ2-1; TRBD2 matches 8 bases. The read finishes 3 residues shy of the CDR3 end, and the germline J gene is used to complete it. Germline assignment: CDR1 SGHNT and CDR2 YENEEA. V lost 4 bases and J lost 0; bases outside the gene matches: 2. The CDR3 spans 15 residues.

This clone was counted many times. The CDR3 end lies 3 residues beyond the end of the read and is filled in from the germline J gene. This chain connects TRBV5-5 to TRBJ2-1, with D tentatively TRBD1 (6 bases). Per the germline V gene, CDR1 is SGHKS and CDR2 is YYEKEE (reference sequence). The CDR3 runs 15 residues. Trimming pared 0 bases from V and 0 bases from J, leaving 7 bases between. Here the CDR3 reads CASSLVRGSYNEQFF. The covered CDR3 bases are TGTGCCAGCAGCTTGGTCAGGGGCTCCTACAATGAG.

The sample holds many counts of this clone. The read finishes 3 residues shy of the CDR3 end, and the germline J gene is used to complete it. This chain joins TRBV5-1 and TRBJ1-1; TRBD1 might be the D (6 bases). This CDR3 contains 12 residues. Per germline, CDR1 SGHRS and CDR2 YFSETQ. The CDR3 protein is CASSPPGAEAFF. CDR3 DNA (partial): TGCGCCAGCAGCCCCCCAGGGGCCGAA.

In its sample, this clone was seen many times. The read terminates 3 residues ahead of where the CDR3 ends, so the germline J gene completes it. The chain couples TRBV5-6 to TRBJ1-1; TRBD1 aligns across 8 bases. This CDR3 contains 14 residues. V was clipped by 1 base and J by 3 bases; unmatched bases: 2. The germline CDR1 and CDR2 sequences are SGHDT and YYEEEE. The CDR3 spells CASSLLDRDTEAFF. The sequenced part of the CDR3 DNA is TGTGCCAGCAGCTTGTTGGACAGGGACACTGAA.

This clone was seen at least ten times. The read ends 3 residues shy of where the CDR3 ends; the end is completed using the germline J gene. This chain joins TRBV13 and TRBJ2-2; 7 bases match TRBD2. This CDR3 comprises 13 residues. Germline assignment: CDR1 PRHDT and CDR2 FYEKMQ (reference sequence). J lost 5 bases, V lost 4 bases, and 1 base had no gene match. This CDR3 reads CASSWRGTGELFF. The covered CDR3 bases are TGTGCCAGCAGCTGGCGGGGGACCGGGGAG.

This clone showed up many times. The read comes to an end 3 residues before the CDR3 does, leaving the germline J gene to fill in the end. The V call is TRBV30, the J call TRBJ1-4; no reliable D call. Trimming stripped 3 bases from V and 8 bases from J, with 10 bases between. The CDR3 totals 12 residues. The germline gives CDR1 GTSNPN, CDR2 SVGIG (reference sequence). The covered CDR3 bases are TGTGCCTGGAGACGGGTTGAGGAAAAA. Translating gives CAWRRVEEK. From start to end, the CDR3 is CAWRRVEEKLFF.

This clone was recorded many times. The CDR3 end lies 3 residues beyond the end of the read and is filled in from the germline J gene. This chain connects TRBV6-1 to TRBJ1-3; D perhaps matches TRBD1 (5 bases). CDR1 is MNHNS, CDR2 SASEGT, per germline. CDR3 length equals 14 residues. Trimming took 1 base from V and 4 from J, leaving 8 bases between them. The sequenced part of the CDR3 DNA is TGTGCCAGCAGTGAAGGGGGGGGAGGAAACACC. Its translation is CASSEGGGGNT. The complete CDR3 protein is CASSEGGGGNTIYF.